The sequence of this TCR beta chain was determined in a study of T cells after yellow fever vaccination. This clonotype was seen ten or more times. The antigen is unknown. Per the germline V gene, CDR1 is MGHRA and CDR2 is YSYEKL. V lost 0 bases and J 0 bases, leaving 8 bases between the germline ends. This CDR3 contains 15 residues. Points from the study as a whole: Reappearing after the booster were most of the clones from primary vaccination (about 96% CD4, around 88% CD8).

A single record per CDR3 protein comes from TCRdb applying MiXCR to the 5' RACE reads. The repertoire holds a few hundred thousand distinct CDR3 sequences, with roughly a sixth as singletons. This sequence originates from a man younger than 35 who received the YFV17D yellow fever vaccine. This sequence joins TRBV4-1 and TRBJ2-5, with no clear D. Material: PBMCs, obtained before the yellow fever booster vaccination. The CDR3 DNA reads as TGCGCCAGCAGCCAAGAGGACGCAGACCAAGAGACCCAGTACTTC. Translating it yields CASSQEDADQETQYF.